Reported below is one TCR beta chain. The data were produced by immunoSEQ multiplex PCR, yet TCRdb's version contains in-frame clones alone and is incomplete. The sample shows 95,000 to 150,000 clones, around 86% of them seen only once. This sample was taken from a study of control samples from healthy donors and cancer patients. From germline, CDR1 is LNHDA and CDR2 SQIVND (reference sequence). The V and J ends lost 6 bases and 0 bases, in that order; junction bases with no gene match: 1. There are 14 residues in the CDR3. Input material: blood. This sequence originates from a man aged 40-55 years in good health. The rearrangement joins TRBV19 to TRBJ2-3, with TRBD1 matching 9 bases. The CDR3 here is CASRTGGSTDTQYF. The CDR3 region has the DNA TGTGCCAGTAGGACAGGGGGAAGCACAGATACGCAGTATTTT. The full variable domain, with the rest looked up from reference TRBV19 and TRBJ2-3, is DGGITQSPKYLFRKEGQNVTLSCEQNLNHDAMYWYRQDPGQGLRLIYYSQIVNDFQKGDIAEGYSVSREKKESFPLTVTSAQKNPTAFYLCASRTGGSTDTQYFGPGTRLTVL.